Below are 14 T cell receptor beta chains sequenced from a single sample in a study of blood T cell repertoires in COVID-19. Profiled with immunoSEQ multiplex PCR; TCRdb holds only in-frame clones, not every one. Among about 210,000 clones listed, 80% to 90% were seen once. The specimen was PBMCs or T cells enriched from blood (not recorded which). Source of these receptors: a woman in her twenties or thirties who had been exposed to COVID-19.

The chain employs TRBV2 and TRBJ1-4, with 7 bases identical to TRBD1. The CDR3 consists of 14 residues. Germline V gene sequence: CDR1 SNHLY, CDR2 FYNNEI. V shed 6 bases and J 7 bases; nucleotides not matched to a gene: 8. The CDR3 is CASSSNTGVEKLFF. Written as DNA, the CDR3 is TGTGCCAGCAGCTCCAACACAGGGGTTGAAAAACTGTTTTTT.

The J gene is TRBJ1-6, the V gene TRBV3-1 (or the pseudogene TRBV3-2), with D tentatively TRBD1 (5 bases). This CDR3 is 15 amino acids long. The ends were cut back, 2 bases at V and 6 bases at J, with 11 bases in the middle. CDR1 and CDR2 from the germline V gene are LGHDT and YNNKEL (reference sequence). The DNA for the CDR3 is TGTGCCAGCAGCCAAACGGACAATTCTAATTCACCCCTCCACTTT. Translating it yields CASSQTDNSNSPLHF.

The genes are TRBV3-1 (or the pseudogene TRBV3-2) and TRBJ2-6; D unresolved. In germline, CDR1 is LGHDT, CDR2 YNNKEL (reference sequence). CDR3 length: 18 residues. V lost 6 bases, J lost 0 bases, and 18 bases lay in between. In DNA form, the CDR3 reads TGTGCCAGCAGTCCGTCTACTGAGAGAGTCTCTGGGGCCAACGTCCTGACTTTC. Protein sequence: CASSPSTERVSGANVLTF.

The chain carries TRBV6-5 and TRBJ1-5; 9 bases line up with TRBD1. The germline V gene has CDR1 MNHEY and CDR2 SVGAGI. With V trimmed by 6 bases and J by 3 bases, 6 bases remained unmatched. The CDR3 consists of 15 residues. CDR3 sequence: CASRPGTGFNQPQHF. CDR3 coding DNA: TGTGCCAGCAGGCCCGGGACAGGGTTCAATCAGCCCCAGCATTTT.

The genes are TRBV6-6 and TRBJ1-5; D unresolved. V was clipped by 2 bases and J by 5 bases, with 7 bases between them. The CDR3 runs to 13 residues. CDR1 and CDR2 from the germline V gene are MNHNY and SVGAGI (reference sequence). Here the CDR3 reads CASSYEGYQPQHF. The CDR3 nucleotides are TGTGCCAGCAGTTACGAGGGATATCAGCCCCAGCATTTT.

The chain has TRBV7-2 and TRBJ2-4; 7 nucleotides agree with TRBD1. This CDR3 region has 14 residues. Germline V gene lookup returns CDR1 SGHTA and CDR2 FQGNSA. The J segment lost 6 bases and the V segment lost 0 bases, leaving 2 bases of the junction unmatched. CDR3 amino acids: CASSLARDRNIQYF. In nucleotides, the CDR3 is TGTGCCAGCAGCTTAGCTCGGGACAGAAACATTCAGTACTTC.

This rearrangement joins TRBV11-2 to TRBJ2-1, with TRBD1 matching 7 bases. The V and J ends lost 5 bases and 3 bases, in that order; junction bases with no gene match: 7. Germline V lookup: CDR1 SGHAT, CDR2 FQNNGV. The CDR3 is 15 amino acids. The DNA for the CDR3 is TGTGCCAGCAGCCCGCGACAGGGTGACTACAATGAGCAGTTCTTC. As protein: CASSPRQGDYNEQFF.

Here the CDR3 reads CASSTNRGVMNTEAFF. The DNA of the CDR3 is TGTGCCAGTAGTACAAACAGGGGGGTGATGAACACTGAAGCTTTCTTT. This chain uses TRBV19 with TRBJ1-1; TRBD1 aligns across 8 bases. Germline V lookup: CDR1 LNHDA, CDR2 SQIVND (reference sequence). V shed 4 bases and J 0 bases; nucleotides not matched to a gene: 7. CDR3 length: 16 amino acids.

V usage is TRBV5-1 and J usage is TRBJ1-1; 7 bases align to TRBD1. CDR3 length: 17 amino acids. Trimming at V came to 0 bases and at J to 1 base, leaving 9 bases not matched to a gene. Germline CDR1 reads SGHRS; CDR2 reads YFSETQ. In DNA, the CDR3 is TGCGCCAGCAGCTTGGCGTCGGCAGGGGGTCAGAACACTGAAGCTTTCTTT. It yields the protein CASSLASAGGQNTEAFF.

The chain uses TRBV19 and TRBJ1-2, with D perhaps matching TRBD1 (6 bases). From germline, CDR1 is LNHDA and CDR2 SQIVND (reference sequence). The V end lost 8 bases, the J end lost 8 bases, and 18 bases lay between the germline ends. The CDR3 has 13 amino acids. The CDR3 nucleotides are TGTGCCAGTGCTACAGGGAATTTAGGCGGCTACACCTTC. It is translated as CASATGNLGGYTF. Variable domain in full (rest from reference TRBV19 and TRBJ1-2): DGGITQSPKYLFRKEGQNVTLSCEQNLNHDAMYWYRQDPGQGLRLIYYSQIVNDFQKGDIAEGYSVSREKKESFPLTVTSAQKNPTAFYLCASATGNLGGYTFGSGTRLTVV.

This clone has only one observation. This chain connects TRBV11-2 to TRBJ2-7; the match to TRBD2 covers 10 bases. The V gene's germline CDR1 is SGHAT and CDR2 FQNNGV. With 7 bases clipped from V and 2 bases from J, the junction kept 5 bases outside the gene matches. The CDR3 extends over 14 amino acids. CDR3 sequence reads: CASIRAGGPYEQYF. DNA of the CDR3: TGTGCCAGCATCAGAGCGGGGGGGCCCTACGAGCAGTACTTC.

This clone was seen once. V and J are TRBV10-1 and TRBJ1-6; D may be TRBD1 (5 bases). CDR1 and CDR2 from the germline V gene are WNHNN and SYGVQD (reference sequence). The V gene lost 1 base and the J gene lost 7 bases, with 11 bases spanning the gap. The CDR3 is 15 residues long. The chain's CDR3 is CASSEWRDRNSPLHF. CDR3 bases: TGCGCCAGCAGTGAGTGGAGGGACCGGAATTCACCCCTCCACTTT.

This clone was detected once. The genes are TRBV30 and TRBJ1-5; the D gene is possibly TRBD1 (5 bases). The CDR3 is 13 residues long. V was clipped by 7 bases and J by 1 base, with 11 bases between them. CDR1 GTSNPN and CDR2 SVGIG come from the germline V gene (reference sequence). The CDR3: CAYKAGSNQPQHF. In nucleotides, the CDR3 is TGTGCCTACAAGGCAGGGAGCAATCAGCCCCAGCATTTT.

This clone occurred once. This chain connects TRBV10-3 to TRBJ2-2; TRBD2 matches at 11 bases. The CDR3 extends over 14 amino acids. The ends lost 3 bases at V and 7 bases at J; junction bases unmatched: 1. Germline-derived CDR1 and CDR2 are ENHRY and SYGVKD. In nucleotides, the CDR3 is TGTGCCATCAGTGAACTAGCGGGGGACGGGGAGCTGTTTTTT. Its translation: CAISELAGDGELFF.